This T cell receptor (beta chain) was found in a study of blood T cell repertoires in COVID-19. The wider study: Material from acute and convalescent COVID-19 was sourced from the United States, Italy and Spain. T cells, B-cell-depleted T cells, or PBMCs provided the cDNA or gDNA that served as material.

V gave up 2 bases and J gave up 7 bases, with 11 bases separating them. CDR1 is SEHNR and CDR2 is FQNEAQ in the germline V gene (reference sequence). This CDR3 comprises 14 residues. In the original analysis: Cell counts per sample came from amplifying reference gene primers. Repertoires were generated with immunoSEQ multiplex PCR, while TCRdb's copy carries only in-frame clones and drops some. The V and J calls and clone size come from that table; D and trimming were worked out from the DNA. The sample has some 96,000 clones; approximately 89% are singletons. This clonotype was sampled from a man in his forties or fifties with active COVID-19. Sequenced material: peripheral blood. This sequence joins TRBV7-9 and TRBJ1-4; D is possibly TRBD1 (6 bases). The CDR3 region is CASSLQGRGEKLFF. The CDR3 bases are TGTGCCAGCAGCTTACAGGGGAGGGGTGAAAAACTGTTTTTT.